One sample yielded the 15 T cell receptor beta chains listed below, sequenced in a study of CD8 T cells in Susac syndrome. The authors reverse transcribed roughly 0.5 to 1 ug RNA with random hexamers. TCRdb recomputed calls from the immunoSEQ multiplex PCR reads with MiXCR, one row per CDR3 protein. The sample contains about 200,000 distinct CDR3 sequences, over 75% of which appear only once. The sequenced sample was CD4+ T cells from PBMCs. The receptors were sampled from a human donor with Susac syndrome.

V gene TRBV6-5 combines with J gene TRBJ2-5; TRBD2 aligns across 14 bases. Germline CDR1 and CDR2: MNHEY and SVGAGI. V was pared by 2 bases and J by 5 bases, with 7 bases of the junction left unmatched. CDR3 length equals 17 residues. DNA of the CDR3: TGTGCCAGCAGTTACGGGACTAGCGGGGGTCCCGGCGAGACCCAGTACTTC. The encoded protein is CASSYGTSGGPGETQYF.

The genes are TRBV5-1 and TRBJ2-7, with D perhaps matching TRBD2 (5 bases). V shed 5 bases and J shed 3 bases, with 9 bases lying between them. Looked up from germline, CDR1 is SGHRS and CDR2 is YFSETQ. The CDR3 has 12 residues. Here the CDR3 DNA reads TGCGCCAGCAGTTACGGGAACTACGAGCAGTACTTC. The encoded protein is CASSYGNYEQYF.

This clonotype has just a few counts. The chain recombines TRBV6-6 with TRBJ2-5; the match to TRBD2 covers 14 bases. Germline V gene sequence: CDR1 MNHNY, CDR2 SVGAGI (reference sequence). The CDR3 contains 14 residues. V was pared by 6 bases and J by 5 bases, with 2 bases of the junction left unmatched. The CDR3: CASRTSGGVETQYF. The CDR3 nucleotides read TGTGCCAGCAGGACTAGCGGGGGGGTGGAGACCCAGTACTTC.

This clonotype has only one observation. The chain joins TRBV7-9 to TRBJ2-1; either TRBD1 or TRBD2 may fit D (5 bases each). CDR3 length: 16 amino acids. Germline V gene data show CDR1 as SEHNR and CDR2 as FQNEAQ (reference sequence). V lost 0 bases to trimming and J lost 3 bases, with 12 bases between them. DNA of the CDR3: TGTGCCAGCAGCTTAGCGAGGGGAGTAATCTACAATGAGCAGTTCTTC. Amino acid sequence: CASSLARGVIYNEQFF.

The rearrangement joins TRBV28 to TRBJ2-7; 9 bases are shared with TRBD2. The V gene end was trimmed by 6 bases and the J gene end by 3 bases; junction bases not matched to a gene: 9. The CDR3 consists of 15 residues. Germline V gene sequence: CDR1 MDHEN, CDR2 SYDVKM. As DNA, the CDR3 is TGTGCCAGCAGCGCAGGAGGACTAGCGTTCTACGAGCAGTACTTC. Translation: CASSAGGLAFYEQYF.

This chain joins TRBV25-1 and TRBJ1-2; D not certain. The ends were cut back, 4 bases at V and 4 bases at J, with 4 bases in the middle. Germline-derived CDR1 and CDR2 are MGHDK and SYGVNS. The CDR3 runs 11 residues. The CDR3 DNA is TGTGCCAGCAGTGCGTCCTATGGCTACACCTTC. Translated: CASSASYGYTF.

The chain uses TRBV19 and TRBJ1-1; weak D call: TRBD1 (5 bases). V lost 7 bases, J lost 11 bases, and 14 bases lay in between. The CDR3 contains 11 residues. Germline V CDR1 and CDR2: LNHDA, SQIVND (reference sequence). CDR3 coding DNA: TGTGCCAGTACCGAAGGCAGGGTGGCTTTCTTT. This gives the protein CASTEGRVAFF. Full variable domain (rest looked up from reference TRBV19 and TRBJ1-1): DGGITQSPKYLFRKEGQNVTLSCEQNLNHDAMYWYRQDPGQGLRLIYYSQIVNDFQKGDIAEGYSVSREKKESFPLTVTSAQKNPTAFYLCASTEGRVAFFGQGTRLTVV.

The genes are TRBV28 and TRBJ2-1; TRBD2 matches 9 bases. CDR3 length: 15 residues. V trimming: 6 bases; J trimming: 5 bases; junction bases outside the gene matches: 8. The germline CDR1 and CDR2 sequences are MDHEN and SYDVKM. The CDR3 sequence: CASRPGTSIHNEQFF. CDR3 DNA: TGTGCCAGCAGACCGGGGACTAGCATTCACAATGAGCAGTTCTTC.

This chain connects TRBV7-3 to TRBJ2-7; possibly TRBD1 for D (6 bases). V was pared by 4 bases and J by 6 bases, with 25 bases between. Germline CDR1 SGHTA, CDR2 FQGTGA. The CDR3 is made up of 17 amino acids. The DNA of the CDR3 is TGTGCCAGCAGCTCCCCACTTGAGGGGGTGACTCCTACCGAGCAGTACTTC. It codes for CASSSPLEGVTPTEQYF.

A single count supports this clonotype. CDR3 in amino acids: CASSPDKGRDWEKLFF. The CDR3 DNA follows: TGTGCCAGCAGTCCGGACAAAGGAAGGGATTGGGAAAAACTGTTTTTT. This chain connects TRBV28 to TRBJ1-4, with D possibly TRBD1 on 5 matching bases. Trimming pared 5 bases from V and 8 bases from J, leaving 21 bases between. The CDR3 runs 16 residues. CDR1 and CDR2 (germline): MDHEN, SYDVKM.

The V and J genes are TRBV11-2 and TRBJ2-6; a weak D match, TRBD1 (5 bases). Trimming removed 5 bases from V and 2 bases from J, with 7 bases in between. Looked up from germline, CDR1 is SGHAT and CDR2 is FQNNGV. The CDR3 extends over 14 amino acids. CDR3 region: CASSLGAGANVLTF. CDR3 in DNA: TGTGCCAGCAGCCTAGGGGCTGGGGCCAACGTCCTGACTTTC.

This chain joins TRBV12-3 or TRBV12-4 and TRBJ1-2; maybe TRBD1 (5 bases). The CDR3 consists of 15 residues. Trimming removed 3 bases at V and 8 bases at J, with 19 bases between. CDR3 region: CASSFGGQGPRGYTF. CDR3 sequence (DNA): TGTGCCAGCAGTTTTGGTGGTCAGGGACCGAGGGGCTACACCTTC.

The chain has TRBV4-2 and TRBJ2-3, with TRBD2 matching 16 bases. CDR1 is LGHNA, CDR2 YNFKEQ, per germline. This CDR3 contains 17 residues. Trimming removed 3 bases from V and 4 bases from J; junction bases left unmatched: 4. CDR3 sequence: CASSQGLAGGLSDTQYF. The CDR3 region has the DNA TGTGCCAGCAGCCAGGGACTAGCGGGGGGGTTATCAGATACGCAGTATTTT.

The chain carries TRBV19 and TRBJ2-3, with 10 bases identical to TRBD2. CDR1 LNHDA and CDR2 SQIVND come from the germline V gene (reference sequence). Unmatched junction bases numbered 4, after V lost 6 bases and J lost 1 base. This CDR3 has 15 amino acids. In DNA, the CDR3 is TGTGCCAGTAGGACTAGCGGGTATGGCACAGATACGCAGTATTTT. Protein: CASRTSGYGTDTQYF. Full variable domain (remainder filled in from reference TRBV19 and TRBJ2-3): DGGITQSPKYLFRKEGQNVTLSCEQNLNHDAMYWYRQDPGQGLRLIYYSQIVNDFQKGDIAEGYSVSREKKESFPLTVTSAQKNPTAFYLCASRTSGYGTDTQYFGPGTRLTVL.

This rearrangement joins TRBV20-1 to TRBJ1-5; 8 nucleotides align to TRBD1. This CDR3 spans 15 amino acids. V was pared by 1 base and J by 0 bases, with 2 bases of the junction left unmatched. The germline CDR1 and CDR2 sequences are DFQATT and SNEGSKA (reference sequence). The CDR3 bases are TGCAGTGCTAGAGGCAGGGGGCTTAGCAATCAGCCCCAGCATTTT. Its translation is CSARGRGLSNQPQHF.